Listed below are T cell receptor beta chains from one sample, sequenced in a study of cytomegalovirus exposure and HLA in healthy donors. Sequencing used immunoSEQ multiplex PCR; TCRdb keeps in-frame clones, though not all of them. Of under 200,000 clones listed, approximately 84% are singletons. Sequencing input: PBMCs. The receptor source for this set is a boy younger than 18 in good health and CMV-seronegative. The CDR3 runs from the conserved cysteine through the conserved F or W. D genes are given only for firm matches. Size values are once, few and many counts, or a class for expanded clones, and some rows have none.

CDR3nt	CDR3aa	abundance	v_gene	j_gene	len	d_gene
TGTGCCAGCAGCCAATTGTCTGCAACTAATGAAAAACTGTTTTTT	CASSQLSATNEKLFF	NA	TRBV16	TRBJ1-4	15	NA
TGTGCCAGCAGCTTAGCGCTTGGCGGGGGCGGGAATGAGCAGTTCTTC	CASSLALGGGGNEQFF	NA	TRBV7-9	TRBJ2-1	16	NA
TGTGCCAGCAGATACGGGACAGGGATAAGCTCTGGGGCCAACGTCCTGACTTTC	CASRYGTGISSGANVLTF	NA	TRBV7-9	TRBJ2-6	18	TRBD1
TGCGCCAGCAGTCAAGGGAGGGACAGGGGCCATAGACTCCTCTACAATGAGCAGTTCTTC	CASSQGRDRGHRLLYNEQFF	NA	TRBV23-1	TRBJ2-1	20	TRBD1
TGTGCCAGCAGTTTTGTTTCGGGACAGGGAGACTACGAGCAGTACTTC	CASSFVSGQGDYEQYF	NA	TRBV28	TRBJ2-7	16	TRBD1
TGTGCCAGCAGCTTAGAGGGGGACAGGGTATTCAGCTCCTACGAGCAGTACTTC	CASSLEGDRVFSSYEQYF	few	TRBV13	TRBJ2-7	18	TRBD1
TGTGCCGGGACCGACAGGGGGAGAGGACGGACTGAAGCTTTCTTT	CAGTDRGRGRTEAFF	NA	TRBV2	TRBJ1-1	15	TRBD1
TGTGCCAGCAGCTTAGCAGGGGCCTCTAATTCACCCCTCCACTTT	CASSLAGASNSPLHF	few	TRBV11-2	TRBJ1-6	15	NA
TGTGCCAGCAGCACCTCAGGCGTCAGGGAAGGCTACACCTTC	CASSTSGVREGYTF	NA	TRBV6-6	TRBJ1-2	14	NA
TGTGCCAGCAGCTTAGGTGTCGGGACAGGGACGGATGAAAAACTGTTTTTT	CASSLGVGTGTDEKLFF	NA	TRBV13	TRBJ1-4	17	TRBD1
TGTGCCAGCAGCCCGACCAGGGGGATCGCTAACTATGGCTACACCTTC	CASSPTRGIANYGYTF	NA	TRBV14	TRBJ1-2	16	TRBD1
TGCGCCAGCAGCTTGGAGGCAGGGGGAAAGGATGAGCAGTTCTTC	CASSLEAGGKDEQFF	NA	TRBV5-1	TRBJ2-1	15	TRBD1
TGTGCCACCAGCAGAGATCGAGAGACCCAGTACTTC	CATSRDRETQYF	NA	TRBV15	TRBJ2-5	12	NA
TGTGCCAGCCGGAGCAGCGATAATTCACCCCTCCACTTT	CASRSSDNSPLHF	NA	TRBV2	TRBJ1-6	13	NA
TGTGCCAGCAGCCGGCAGGGTGCTGGAAACACCATATATTTT	CASSRQGAGNTIYF	NA	TRBV6-6	TRBJ1-3	14	NA
TGTGCCTGGAGTGTGACAGCGCTCTCCTACGAGCAGTACTTC	CAWSVTALSYEQYF	few	TRBV30	TRBJ2-7	14	NA
TGTGCCAGTAGTGCAGGGTGGACTGAAGCTTTCTTT	CASSAGWTEAFF	NA	TRBV19	TRBJ1-1	12	NA
TGTGCCATCAGTGAGGGGGGGGATGCGAACACTGAAGCTTTCTTT	CAISEGGDANTEAFF	NA	TRBV10-3	TRBJ1-1	15	NA
TGTGCCTGGAGGTTTGGCCCCTACGAGCAGTACTTC	CAWRFGPYEQYF	NA	TRBV30	TRBJ2-7	12	NA
TGTGCCAGCTCACCCGACTATCAGGAGACCCAGTACTTC	CASSPDYQETQYF	NA	TRBV18	TRBJ2-5	13	NA
TGTGCCAGCTCACCACTCGACCGGACAGCATACGAGCAGTACTTC	CASSPLDRTAYEQYF	NA	TRBV18	TRBJ2-7	15	NA
TGTGCCAGCAGCCTCGGTCCAGGGCCTTATAGCAATCAGCCCCAGCATTTT	CASSLGPGPYSNQPQHF	NA	TRBV7-9	TRBJ1-5	17	NA
TGTGCCAGCAGGGGGGAGGGGGCTTTCTTT	CASRGEGAFF	NA	TRBV4-2	TRBJ1-1	10	NA
TGTGCCAGCTCGCAAGACAGGGTGGTTTCAGTTAGCAATCAGCCCCAGCATTTT	CASSQDRVVSVSNQPQHF	NA	TRBV18	TRBJ1-5	18	TRBD1
TGTGCCAGCAGTTTCCCTGGACTGGCTGACAATGAGCAGTTCTTC	CASSFPGLADNEQFF	NA	TRBV27	TRBJ2-1	15	NA
TGTGCCAGCAGCCGAACTAGCGGATGGGGCTTGGCCAAAAACATTCAGTACTTC	CASSRTSGWGLAKNIQYF	NA	TRBV7-8	TRBJ2-4	18	TRBD2
TGTGCCAGCAGCTTAGAGCAGGGGTACTCCTACAATGAGCAGTTCTTC	CASSLEQGYSYNEQFF	once	TRBV11-2	TRBJ2-1	16	NA
TGTGCCAGCAGCCCTTGGGGGACAGGGGGCCACGAGCAGTACTTC	CASSPWGTGGHEQYF	NA	TRBV7-2	TRBJ2-7	15	TRBD1
TGTGCCAGCAGCGGGGCGACAGGGTCACTTTGGGCTTTCTTT	CASSGATGSLWAFF	NA	TRBV7-9	TRBJ1-1	14	TRBD1
TGTGCCAGCAGCTTAACCGCAACAGGCAGGAACACTGAAGCTTTCTTT	CASSLTATGRNTEAFF	NA	TRBV7-3	TRBJ1-1	16	NA
TGCGCCAGCAGCTTGGTAGCGGGAATAACCGACGAGCAGTACTTC	CASSLVAGITDEQYF	NA	TRBV5-1	TRBJ2-7	15	TRBD2
TGTGCCAGCAGTGAAGGGCTAGCGGGGAACCTCGAGCAGTACTTC	CASSEGLAGNLEQYF	NA	TRBV6-1	TRBJ2-7	15	TRBD2
TGCGCCAGCGGGCAGGGTGCAATCAACACTGAAGCTTTCTTT	CASGQGAINTEAFF	few	TRBV5-1	TRBJ1-1	14	NA
TGTGCCAGCAGCTCACTAGGCGGGGGGGCGTATGAGACCCAGTACTTC	CASSSLGGGAYETQYF	NA	TRBV7-2	TRBJ2-5	16	TRBD2
TGCGCCAGCAGCCAGAGGACAGGGGCCAATTCACCCCTCCACTTT	CASSQRTGANSPLHF	NA	TRBV5-1	TRBJ1-6	15	TRBD1
TGTGCCAGCAGTTTGTCCGTTTCGCCCCAGCATTTT	CASSLSVSPQHF	NA	TRBV28	TRBJ1-5	12	NA
TGTGCCAGCAGCATTAGCGGGGGAACCTACGAGCAGTACTTC	CASSISGGTYEQYF	NA	TRBV7-3	TRBJ2-7	14	TRBD2
TGTGCCAGCAGCGCCCTGGGACAGGGGAAAGGGACCCAGTACTTC	CASSALGQGKGTQYF	NA	TRBV2	TRBJ2-5	15	TRBD1
TGTGCCAGCAGTATACCCAATGGTGGACAGCCTGGCTACACCTTC	CASSIPNGGQPGYTF	NA	TRBV28	TRBJ1-2	15	NA
TGTGCCAGCAGCTACCTCACGCCGGGTCCAGAAACCTACGAGCAGTACTTC	CASSYLTPGPETYEQYF	few	TRBV7-9	TRBJ2-7	17	NA
TGTGCCAGCAGCCCTCGGGACAGGCTGCCCACCGGGGAGCTGTTTTTT	CASSPRDRLPTGELFF	NA	TRBV7-9	TRBJ2-2	16	TRBD1
TGTGCCACCTCAAAGGGACCGGGACAGGGGAACACTGAAGCTTTCTTT	CATSKGPGQGNTEAFF	NA	TRBV19	TRBJ1-1	16	TRBD1
TGTGCCAGCAGCTCGGGCGGGACCGGCAATCAGCCCCAGCATTTT	CASSSGGTGNQPQHF	NA	TRBV5-4	TRBJ1-5	15	NA
TGTGCCAGCAGCTTTCGACTAGCGGGTGTACAAAGCTCCTACGAGCAGTACTTC	CASSFRLAGVQSSYEQYF	once	TRBV5-6	TRBJ2-7	18	TRBD2
TGCGCCAGCAGTTGGGACAGGGGTACTGAAAAACTGTTTTTT	CASSWDRGTEKLFF	once	TRBV5-1	TRBJ1-4	14	TRBD1
TGCAGCGTTGAAGATCGGGGACAGGATGGCTACACCTTC	CSVEDRGQDGYTF	NA	TRBV29-1	TRBJ1-2	13	TRBD1
TGTGCCAGCTCACGGGCGAACACTGAAGCTTTCTTT	CASSRANTEAFF	NA	TRBV18	TRBJ1-1	12	NA
TGTGCCAGCAGTGGAGAAACGACTAGATCCTACGAGCAGTACTTC	CASSGETTRSYEQYF	NA	TRBV28	TRBJ2-7	15	NA
TGTGCCAGCACGGACAGTATCATGAACACTGAAGCTTTCTTT	CASTDSIMNTEAFF	NA	TRBV27	TRBJ1-1	14	NA
TGTGCCAGCAGCTTGGTTCGGTGGGCGTCTGGAAACACCATATATTTT	CASSLVRWASGNTIYF	NA	TRBV5-6	TRBJ1-3	16	NA
TGTGCCAGCATGGAAACAGGGATATCCTCAAATGAAAAACTGTTTTTT	CASMETGISSNEKLFF	few	TRBV2	TRBJ1-4	16	NA
TGTGCCAGCAGCCCCCGGTCCGGGGGCGAGCAGTACTTC	CASSPRSGGEQYF	NA	TRBV5-4	TRBJ2-7	13	NA